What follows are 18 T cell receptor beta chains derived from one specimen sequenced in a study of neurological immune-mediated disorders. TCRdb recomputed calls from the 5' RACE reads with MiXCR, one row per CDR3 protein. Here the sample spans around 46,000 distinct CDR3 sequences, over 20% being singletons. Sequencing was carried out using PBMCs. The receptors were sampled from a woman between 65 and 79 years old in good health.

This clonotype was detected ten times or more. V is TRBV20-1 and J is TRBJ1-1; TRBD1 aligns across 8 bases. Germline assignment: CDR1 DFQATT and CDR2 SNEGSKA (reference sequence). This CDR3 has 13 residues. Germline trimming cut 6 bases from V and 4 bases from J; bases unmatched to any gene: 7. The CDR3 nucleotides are TGCAGTGCGCCGACAGGGGCGGGCACTGAAGCTTTCTTT. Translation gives CSAPTGAGTEAFF.

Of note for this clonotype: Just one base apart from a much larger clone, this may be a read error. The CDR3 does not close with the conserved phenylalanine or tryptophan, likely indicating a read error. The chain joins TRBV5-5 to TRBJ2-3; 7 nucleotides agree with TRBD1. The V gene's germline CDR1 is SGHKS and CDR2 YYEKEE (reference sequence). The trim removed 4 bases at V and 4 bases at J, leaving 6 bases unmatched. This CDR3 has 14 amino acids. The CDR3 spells CASSRDRVSDTQYS. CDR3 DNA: TGTGCCAGCAGCAGAGACAGGGTTTCAGATACGCAGTATTCT.

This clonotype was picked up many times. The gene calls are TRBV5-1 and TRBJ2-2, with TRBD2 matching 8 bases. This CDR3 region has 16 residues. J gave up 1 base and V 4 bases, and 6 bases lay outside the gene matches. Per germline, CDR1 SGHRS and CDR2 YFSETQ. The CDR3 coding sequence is TGCGCCAGCAGCCCTACGAGCGGGAGGAACACCGGGGAGCTGTTTTTT. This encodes CASSPTSGRNTGELFF.

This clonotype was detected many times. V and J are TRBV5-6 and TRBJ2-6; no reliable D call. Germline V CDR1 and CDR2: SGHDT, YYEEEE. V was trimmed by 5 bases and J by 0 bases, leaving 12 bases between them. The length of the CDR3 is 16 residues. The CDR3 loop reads CASSPDGLSGANVLTF. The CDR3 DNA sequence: TGTGCCAGCAGTCCCGACGGGCTCTCTGGGGCCAACGTCCTGACTTTC. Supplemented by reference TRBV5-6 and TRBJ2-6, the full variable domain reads DAGVTQSPTHLIKTRGQQVTLRCSPKSGHDTVSWYQQALGQGPQFIFQYYEEEERQRGNFPDRFSGHQFPNYSSELNVNALLLGDSALYLCASSPDGLSGANVLTFGAGSRLTVL.

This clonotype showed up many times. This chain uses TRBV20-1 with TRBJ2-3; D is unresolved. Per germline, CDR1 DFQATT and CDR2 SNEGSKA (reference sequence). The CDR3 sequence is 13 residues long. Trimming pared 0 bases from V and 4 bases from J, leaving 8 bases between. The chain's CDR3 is CSARDSGSDTQYF. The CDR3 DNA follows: TGCAGTGCTAGAGATTCCGGGTCAGATACGCAGTATTTT.

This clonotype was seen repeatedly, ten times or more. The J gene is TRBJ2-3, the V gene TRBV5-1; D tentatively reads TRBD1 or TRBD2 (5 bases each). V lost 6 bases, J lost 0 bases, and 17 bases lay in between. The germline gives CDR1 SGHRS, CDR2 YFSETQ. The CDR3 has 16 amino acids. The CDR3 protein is CASTPPGRKSTDTQYF. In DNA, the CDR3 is TGCGCCAGCACCCCACCGGGACGTAAGAGCACAGATACGCAGTATTTT.

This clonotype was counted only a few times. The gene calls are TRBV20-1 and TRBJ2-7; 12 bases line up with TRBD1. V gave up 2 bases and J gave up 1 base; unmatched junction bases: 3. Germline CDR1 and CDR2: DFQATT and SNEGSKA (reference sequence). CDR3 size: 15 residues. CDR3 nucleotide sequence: TGCAGTGCTAGACCGGGACAGGGGGCTTCCTACGAGCAGTACTTC. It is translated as CSARPGQGASYEQYF.

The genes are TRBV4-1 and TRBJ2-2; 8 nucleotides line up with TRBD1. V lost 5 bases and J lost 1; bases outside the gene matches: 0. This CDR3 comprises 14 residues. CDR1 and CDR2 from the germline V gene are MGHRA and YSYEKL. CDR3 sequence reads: CASSDRGNTGELFF. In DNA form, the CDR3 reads TGCGCCAGCAGCGACAGGGGGAACACCGGGGAGCTGTTTTTT.

The CDR3 coding sequence is TGTGCCAGCAGCTTGGAGAGGGGGCAGAAGACCCAGTACTTC. It translates to CASSLERGQKTQYF. The V gene is TRBV5-4, the J gene TRBJ2-5; 7 bases match TRBD1. The CDR3 is 14 amino acids. Per the germline V gene, CDR1 is SGHNT and CDR2 is YYREEE (reference sequence). V dropped 0 bases and J dropped 6; count of bases not matched to a gene: 5. Supplemented by reference TRBV5-4 and TRBJ2-5, the full variable domain reads ETGVTQSPTHLIKTRGQQVTLRCSSQSGHNTVSWYQQALGQGPQFIFQYYREEENGRGNFPPRFSGLQFPNYSSELNVNALELDDSALYLCASSLERGQKTQYFGPGTRLLVL.

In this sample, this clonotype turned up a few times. The DNA for the CDR3 is TGCAGTGCTACTCTCGAGCAGTTCTTC. Amino acids: CSATLEQFF. V is TRBV20-1 and J is TRBJ2-1; D unclear. Looked up from germline, CDR1 is DFQATT and CDR2 is SNEGSKA (reference sequence). Trimming cost V 4 bases and J 10 bases, with 5 bases left between them. This CDR3 is built from 9 residues.

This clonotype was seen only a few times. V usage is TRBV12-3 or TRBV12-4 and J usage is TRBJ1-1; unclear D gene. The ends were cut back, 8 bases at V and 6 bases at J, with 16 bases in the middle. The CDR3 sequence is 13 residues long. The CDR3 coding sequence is TGTGCCAGCGTTCGTGCCCCCAGCCCTGAAGCTTTCTTT. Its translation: CASVRAPSPEAFF.

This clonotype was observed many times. CDR3 region: CSVGTPAETQYF. As DNA, the CDR3 is TGCAGTGTGGGGACCCCAGCAGAGACCCAGTACTTC. V and J are TRBV20-1 and TRBJ2-5; D is possibly TRBD1 or TRBD2 (5 bases each). The CDR3 consists of 12 residues. V was shortened by 7 bases and J by 4 bases, with 13 bases between the two germline ends. The germline V gene encodes CDR1 DFQATT and CDR2 SNEGSKA (reference sequence).

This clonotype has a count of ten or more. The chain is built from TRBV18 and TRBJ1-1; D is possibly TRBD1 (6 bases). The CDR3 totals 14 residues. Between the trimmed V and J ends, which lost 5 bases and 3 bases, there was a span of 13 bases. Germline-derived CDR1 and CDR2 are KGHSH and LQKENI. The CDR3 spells CASSTNRGDTEAFF. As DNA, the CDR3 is TGTGCCAGCTCAACCAATAGGGGGGACACTGAAGCTTTCTTT.

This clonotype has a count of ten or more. DNA for the CDR3: TGTGCCAGCTCAAGGGCGACAGATACGCAGTATTTT. Protein product: CASSRATDTQYF. V usage is TRBV12-3 or TRBV12-4 and J usage is TRBJ2-3; D is unclear. Trimming cost V 8 bases and J 3 bases, with 9 bases left between them. CDR3 length equals 12 residues.

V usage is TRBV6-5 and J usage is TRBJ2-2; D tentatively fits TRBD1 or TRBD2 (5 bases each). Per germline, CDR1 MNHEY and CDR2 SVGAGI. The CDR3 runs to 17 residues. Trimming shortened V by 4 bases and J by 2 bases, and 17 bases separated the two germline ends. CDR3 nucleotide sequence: TGTGCCAGCAGTTCCCCGGGACGACAAAGAAACACCGGGGAGCTGTTTTTT. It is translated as CASSSPGRQRNTGELFF.

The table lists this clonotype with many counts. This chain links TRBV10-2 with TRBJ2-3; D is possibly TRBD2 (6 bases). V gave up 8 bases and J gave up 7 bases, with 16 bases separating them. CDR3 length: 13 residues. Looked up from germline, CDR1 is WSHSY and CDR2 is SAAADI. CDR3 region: CASAGSFPNTQYF. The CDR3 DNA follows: TGCGCCAGCGCGGGGTCCTTCCCCAATACGCAGTATTTT.

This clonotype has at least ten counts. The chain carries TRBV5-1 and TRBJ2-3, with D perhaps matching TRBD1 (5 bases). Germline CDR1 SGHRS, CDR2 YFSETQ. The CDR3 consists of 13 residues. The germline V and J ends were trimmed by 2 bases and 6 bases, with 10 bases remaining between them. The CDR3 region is CASSFDAGDTQYF. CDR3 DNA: TGCGCCAGCAGCTTTGATGCAGGGGATACGCAGTATTTT.

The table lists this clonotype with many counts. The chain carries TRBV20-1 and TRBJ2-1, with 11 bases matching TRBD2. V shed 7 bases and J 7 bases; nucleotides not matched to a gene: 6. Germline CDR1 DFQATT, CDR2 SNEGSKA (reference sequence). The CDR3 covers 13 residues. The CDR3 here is CSETSGSRNEQFF. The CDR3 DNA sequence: TGCAGTGAAACTAGCGGGAGCCGTAATGAGCAGTTCTTC.